Following are 21 T cell receptor beta chains from one sample sequenced in a study of T-cell memory formation after mild COVID-19 (dated by TCRdb to the early 2020s). Libraries were constructed by 5' RACE. Sequenced using an Illumina NovaSeq 6000. TCRdb cleaned the public reads at Q25 with fastp, built clones with MiXCR and kept in-frame beta chains. Rows with a matching CDR3 protein are joined into one entry that keeps the most common DNA and genes. The sample table holds around 300,000 distinct CDR3 sequences, of which roughly a fifth were seen once. The biggest ten clones account for more than 20% of the sample. Sequenced: PBMCs or a T cell subset sorted from them (not recorded which). These receptors were obtained from a man between 18 and 29 years old who had mild COVID-19 (a few samples of this study predate the infection). The sample titles of this study are shuffled in the database, so cell type and time point are left out; the donor was told from shared clones.

The chain uses TRBV6-6 and TRBJ2-2, with 10 bases identical to TRBD2. Germline CDR1 MNHNY, CDR2 SVGAGI (reference sequence). The CDR3 runs 16 residues. The junction had 9 bases not matched to a gene; V was cut back by 6 bases and J by 5 bases. The CDR3 bases are TGTGCCAGCAGAGGGAGCGGGGGGGCGGGAACCGGGGAGCTGTTTTTT. Translation gives CASRGSGGAGTGELFF.

This clonotype occurred once. CDR3 nucleotides: TGCGCCAGCAGCCCGGTGGTGGCGACTAGAACAGATACGCAGTATTTT. It encodes CASSPVVATRTDTQYF. The chain recombines TRBV5-1 with TRBJ2-3; D might be TRBD2 (6 bases). The CDR3 is 16 amino acids. Germline assignment: CDR1 SGHRS and CDR2 YFSETQ. V gave up 4 bases and J gave up 3 bases, with 18 bases separating them.

The J gene is TRBJ2-7, the V gene TRBV6-6, with D unclear. Germline CDR1 reads MNHNY; CDR2 reads SVGAGI (reference sequence). The CDR3 is made up of 14 amino acids. V was shortened by 0 bases and J by 12 bases, with 18 bases between the two germline ends. The CDR3 sequence: CASSYSNWPDGWYF. In DNA, the CDR3 is TGTGCCAGCAGTTACTCGAATTGGCCAGACGGTTGGTACTTC.

The CDR3 region is CASSPLGLTQEETQYF. CDR3 coding DNA: TGTGCCAGCAGTCCCCTTGGCCTAACACAGGAGGAGACCCAGTACTTC. V usage is TRBV6-2 or TRBV6-3 and J usage is TRBJ2-5; perhaps TRBD1 as D (5 bases). The CDR3 length is 16 residues. V dropped 5 bases and J dropped 5 bases, with 21 bases sitting between them. Germline-derived CDR1 and CDR2 are MNHEY and SVGEGT.

This clonotype has ten or more counts. CDR3 nucleotides: TGTGCCAGCAGCCGGCCGATCGGGGGGGGATCCACCGGGGAGCTGTTTTTT. Its protein is CASSRPIGGGSTGELFF. The chain carries TRBV6-5 and TRBJ2-2; 8 bases are a match to TRBD2. Germline assignment: CDR1 MNHEY and CDR2 SVGAGI. V lost 6 bases to trimming and J lost 4 bases; unmatched junction nucleotides: 13. The CDR3 is 17 amino acids.

Only a few counts were recorded for this clonotype. The V call is TRBV6-2 or TRBV6-3, the J call TRBJ2-7; 7 bases fit TRBD2. Germline values: CDR1 MNHEY, CDR2 SVGEGT. CDR3 size: 15 residues. With 4 bases clipped from V and 0 bases from J, the junction kept 6 bases outside the gene matches. The CDR3 sequence is CASSSLWTSSYEQYV. The CDR3 DNA is TGTGCCAGCAGTTCGTTATGGACTAGCTCCTACGAGCAGTACGTC.

This clonotype was recorded a few times. The gene calls are TRBV4-3 and TRBJ2-5; D ambiguous. This CDR3 comprises 16 residues. The V gene lost 0 bases and the J gene lost 5 bases, with 16 bases spanning the gap. Germline lookup yields CDR1 LGHNA and CDR2 YSLEER. Here the CDR3 reads CASSQDPDAPRETQYF. CDR3 DNA sequence: TGCGCCAGCAGCCAAGATCCTGACGCACCCAGGGAGACCCAGTACTTC.

This clonotype was observed many times. V is TRBV20-1 and J is TRBJ2-3; D remains unclear. The V and J ends lost 0 bases and 5 bases respectively, with 9 bases between them. This CDR3 contains 13 residues. Germline assignment: CDR1 DFQATT and CDR2 SNEGSKA (reference sequence). This chain's CDR3 is CSARDYERDTQYF. CDR3 bases: TGCAGTGCTAGAGATTACGAACGAGATACGCAGTATTTT.

The chain employs TRBV7-2 and TRBJ2-5; possible D gene TRBD2, 5 bases. Germline V gene data show CDR1 as SGHTA and CDR2 as FQGNSA. The CDR3 has 15 amino acids. V dropped 5 bases and J dropped 2 bases, with 15 bases sitting between them. The CDR3 DNA follows: TGTGCCAGCAGCCGGTCCCCAGCGGAACAAGAGACCCAGTACTTC. Protein sequence: CASSRSPAEQETQYF. The entire variable domain, with the rest obtained from reference TRBV7-2 and TRBJ2-5, is as follows: GAGVSQSPSNKVTEKGKDVELRCDPISGHTALYWYRQSLGQGLEFLIYFQGNSAPDKSGLPSDRFSAERTGGSVSTLTIQRTQQEDSAVYLCASSRSPAEQETQYFGPGTRLLVL.

In this sample, this clonotype turned up many times. The V and J genes are TRBV7-6 and TRBJ2-4; tentative D call: TRBD1 (5 bases). Germline CDR1 and CDR2: SGHVS and FNYEAQ. The CDR3 length is 15 residues. The V end lost 5 bases, the J end lost 3 bases, and 14 bases lay between the germline ends. The CDR3 here is CASSPLEGVKNIQYF. DNA of the CDR3: TGTGCCAGCAGCCCCCTGGAAGGGGTCAAAAACATTCAGTACTTC.

In this sample, this clonotype turned up a few times. The rearrangement links TRBV5-4 to TRBJ2-5, with D maybe TRBD1 (6 bases). The germline V gene has CDR1 SGHNT and CDR2 YYREEE (reference sequence). Between the trimmed V and J ends, which lost 1 base and 3 bases, there was a span of 13 bases. This CDR3 comprises 15 residues. The CDR3 region is CASSLRLSGEETQYF. The CDR3 DNA follows: TGTGCCAGCAGCTTGCGGTTATCAGGGGAAGAGACCCAGTACTTC.

This clonotype came up many times. The chain links TRBV13 to TRBJ1-1; D is undetermined. CDR3 size: 14 residues. Germline CDR1 is PRHDT and CDR2 is FYEKMQ (reference sequence). V was clipped by 2 bases and J by 1 base, with 8 bases between them. The CDR3 protein is CASSLLPGNTEAFF. The CDR3 nucleotides are TGTGCCAGCAGCTTACTCCCAGGGAACACTGAAGCTTTCTTT.

This clonotype was seen a handful of times. The chain uses TRBV24-1 and TRBJ2-4; D not certain. Trimming cost V 9 bases and J 1 base, with 3 bases left between them. The CDR3 sequence is 11 residues long. Germline loops: CDR1 KGHDR, CDR2 SFDVKD. Written as DNA, the CDR3 is TGTGCCACCGAGGCCAAAAACATTCAGTACTTC. This sequence encodes CATEAKNIQYF.

This chain uses TRBV27 with TRBJ2-4; D may be TRBD2 (6 bases). This CDR3 region has 11 residues. V lost 8 bases, J lost 7 bases, and 9 bases lay in between. Per germline, CDR1 MNHEY and CDR2 SMNVEV (reference sequence). The CDR3 DNA follows: TGTGCCAGCGTCCGGGGGAACATTCAGTACTTC. Translation: CASVRGNIQYF.

This clonotype appeared once. The gene calls are TRBV15 and TRBJ2-5; 8 nucleotides match TRBD2. This CDR3 contains 15 residues. The germline gives CDR1 LNHNV, CDR2 YYDKDF (reference sequence). The V and J ends lost 8 bases and 0 bases, in that order; junction bases with no gene match: 8. This CDR3 is CATLNSGAHQETQYF. The CDR3, as DNA: TGTGCCACCTTAAATAGCGGGGCACACCAAGAGACCCAGTACTTC.

V gene TRBV4-2 combines with J gene TRBJ1-4; the D is unclear. V was trimmed by 0 bases and J by 0 bases, leaving 29 bases between them. Germline assignment: CDR1 LGHNA and CDR2 YNFKEQ. This CDR3 is built from 23 residues. CDR3 bases: TGTGCCAGCAGCCAAGACGGTGAGCGTCTCCTTGTGTGGGAGATTGCAACTAATGAAAAACTGTTTTTT. Amino acids: CASSQDGERLLVWEIATNEKLFF.

The V and J genes are TRBV14 and TRBJ2-7; 9 nucleotides line up with TRBD2. J gave up 0 bases and V 4 bases, and 4 bases lay outside the gene matches. There are 15 residues in the CDR3. Germline values: CDR1 SGHDN, CDR2 FVKESK. The CDR3 bases are TGTGCCAGCAGCCGGCGACTAGCGGTCTCCTACGAGCAGTACTTC. Protein sequence: CASSRRLAVSYEQYF.

Many counts were recorded for this clonotype. One junction end does not reproduce the germline sequence, and a read error may be involved. This sequence joins TRBV4-3 and TRBJ2-7; no definite D call. CDR3 length equals 13 residues. Germline CDR1 LGHNA, CDR2 YSLEER. The CDR3 nucleotides are TGTGCCAGCAGCCAAGATCGAGCCTACGAGCAGTACTTC. This codes for CASSQDRAYEQYF.

This clonotype appeared many times. The chain is built from TRBV6-6 and TRBJ2-1, with unresolved D. The germline V and J ends were trimmed by 3 bases and 8 bases, with 8 bases remaining between them. The CDR3 length is 12 residues. Germline V gene data show CDR1 as MNHNY and CDR2 as SVGAGI (reference sequence). The CDR3 is CASSYGFDEQFF. Written as DNA, the CDR3 is TGTGCCAGCAGTTATGGGTTCGATGAGCAGTTCTTC.

J is TRBJ1-6 and V is TRBV12-3 or TRBV12-4; 7 bases line up with TRBD1. V was pared by 5 bases and J by 4 bases, with 8 bases of the junction left unmatched. This CDR3 region has 16 residues. The CDR3 loop reads CASSRVLGQYNSPLHF. The CDR3 nucleotides are TGTGCCAGCAGTCGCGTCCTGGGACAGTATAATTCACCCCTCCACTTT.

The chain is built from TRBV12-3 or TRBV12-4 and TRBJ1-2; D is possibly TRBD1 (5 bases). Deletions cut 10 bases from V and 8 bases from J, with 14 bases between. The CDR3 spans 11 residues. The CDR3 nucleotides read TGTGCCACAGCGGGACTCGGAGGCTACACCTTC. This gives the protein CATAGLGGYTF.